This record covers a single T cell receptor (beta chain). Its target is unknown. This sample is drawn from a study of shared clonotypes between healthy human individuals. Regarding the study as a whole: Naive CD4 clonotypes were shared across a handful of donors at 4.5% to 6.5%.

V dropped 2 bases and J dropped 2 bases, with 16 bases sitting between them. This CDR3 is built from 17 residues. Germline-derived CDR1 and CDR2 are LNHDA and SQIVND (reference sequence). The assay was immunoSEQ multiplex PCR, and TCRdb's table has in-frame clones only and misses some. The table has about 2.3 million clones, about 90% seen once. Sequencing was done on a sample of naive CD4+ T cells from PBMCs. Documented subset: CD45RA+ positively selected. This chain uses TRBV19 with TRBJ1-3, with D uncertain. The TCR comes from a man aged 18 to 29 in good health. Some clones in this sample may be carry-over from other donors' samples. The CDR3 DNA reads TGTGCCAGTAGTATAAAGAATGTGATGAGGGCTGGAAACACCATATATTTT. This encodes CASSIKNVMRAGNTIYF.